This entry lists 20 T cell receptor beta chains sequenced from one sample in a study of T cells in Graves' hyperthyroidism and ophthalmopathy. Amplification of TCR beta CDR3 regions was performed using RNA transcripts as template. Initially, a first-round RT-PCR of the TCR CDR3 employed the HTBI primer set. In TCRdb, the multiplex PCR reads were re-called with MiXCR into one record per CDR3 protein. Of fewer than 450,000 distinct CDR3 sequences in the sample, approximately 18% were seen once. Material: blood. The receptors come from a woman younger than 45 with Graves' hyperthyroidism that later progressed to Graves' ophthalmopathy.

The chain joins TRBV4-1 to TRBJ2-7; 16 bases map to TRBD2. This CDR3 is 16 amino acids long. The trim removed 3 bases at V and 4 bases at J, leaving 3 bases unmatched. Germline V lookup: CDR1 MGHRA, CDR2 YSYEKL. The DNA of the CDR3 is TGCGCCAGCAGCCAGGGGACTAGCGGGAGGGTTTACGAGCAGTACTTC. Translation: CASSQGTSGRVYEQYF.

Concerning this clonotype: A much bigger clone sits one base away, suggesting this may be a read error. V and J are TRBV3-1 and TRBJ2-5, with D possibly being TRBD2 (6 bases). Germline V gene sequence: CDR1 LGHDT, CDR2 YNNKEL (reference sequence). V lost 0 bases, J lost 9 bases, and 14 bases lay in between. The CDR3 is made up of 14 amino acids. The CDR3 here is CASSQEGWREAQYF. In DNA form, the CDR3 reads TGTGCCAGCAGCCAAGAGGGGTGGAGGGAGGCCCAGTACTTC.

The rearrangement joins TRBV6-1 to TRBJ1-1; no clear D gene. The CDR3 is made up of 11 amino acids. Germline CDR1 MNHNS, CDR2 SASEGT. V lost 8 bases and J lost 7, with 11 bases in between. The CDR3 loop reads CASGREGEAFF. CDR3 nucleotide sequence: TGTGCCAGCGGACGAGAGGGTGAAGCTTTCTTT.

The chain employs TRBV6-1 and TRBJ1-2; 9 bases are shared with TRBD1. Trimming at V came to 4 bases and at J to 4 bases, leaving 7 bases not matched to a gene. The CDR3 spans 15 residues. CDR1 and CDR2 from the germline V gene are MNHNS and SASEGT. The CDR3 region is CASSGQGVRGYGYTF. The CDR3 bases are TGTGCCAGCAGTGGACAGGGGGTAAGGGGCTATGGCTACACCTTC.

This clonotype was counted ten times or more. This chain links TRBV5-5 with TRBJ1-5; maybe TRBD1 (6 bases). V was trimmed by 1 base and J by 6 bases, leaving 8 bases between them. This CDR3 spans 13 amino acids. Per germline, CDR1 SGHKS and CDR2 YYEKEE (reference sequence). Here the CDR3 DNA reads TGTGCCAGCAGCTTGCAGGGGACTCAGCCCCAGCATTTT. Its translation is CASSLQGTQPQHF.

This clonotype was seen at least ten times. The rearrangement joins TRBV5-1 to TRBJ1-2, with D hard to call. The germline V and J ends were trimmed by 0 bases and 2 bases, with 14 bases remaining between them. The CDR3 extends over 16 amino acids. CDR1 SGHRS and CDR2 YFSETQ come from the germline V gene. CDR3 sequence (DNA): TGCGCCAGCAGCTTGGTCCAGTCGAAGGACAACTATGGCTACACCTTC. Encoded protein: CASSLVQSKDNYGYTF.

J is TRBJ1-5 and V is TRBV28; D remains unclear. Germline assignment: CDR1 MDHEN and CDR2 SYDVKM. V lost 3 bases and J lost 2, with 11 bases in between. This CDR3 contains 15 residues. CDR3 in amino acids: CASSFRSGGNQPQHF. In DNA, the CDR3 is TGTGCCAGCAGTTTTCGGTCAGGCGGCAATCAGCCCCAGCATTTT.

There are many counts of this clonotype. The chain has TRBV11-3 and TRBJ2-1; 7 bases fit TRBD1. V lost 3 bases to trimming and J lost 4 bases; unmatched junction nucleotides: 12. There are 17 residues in the CDR3. Germline CDR1 and CDR2: SGHNT and YENEEA. This CDR3 reads CASSFLPGQAEYNEQFF. CDR3 DNA sequence: TGTGCCAGCAGCTTCCTCCCCGGACAGGCGGAATACAATGAGCAGTTCTTC.

The sample holds many counts of this clonotype. The J gene is TRBJ2-3, the V gene TRBV29-1; D remains ambiguous. Germline-derived CDR1 and CDR2 are SQVTM and ANQGSEA. Trimming took 6 bases from V and 4 from J, leaving 11 bases between them. The length of the CDR3 is 12 residues. CDR3 DNA: TGCAGCGTCGCTGGATACCCAGATACGCAGTATTTT. Protein: CSVAGYPDTQYF.

This clonotype was picked up many times. The chain combines TRBV7-9 with TRBJ2-1; 13 nucleotides agree with TRBD2. Germline CDR1 and CDR2: SEHNR and FQNEAQ (reference sequence). J gave up 4 bases and V 1 base, and 1 base lay outside the gene matches. This CDR3 spans 16 amino acids. Here the CDR3 DNA reads TGTGCCAGCAGCTTAGGGGGACTAGCGGGATACAATGAGCAGTTCTTC. Encoded protein: CASSLGGLAGYNEQFF.

This clonotype was detected many times. The chain has TRBV2 and TRBJ2-7; weak D call: TRBD2 (5 bases). CDR3 length equals 19 residues. CDR1 and CDR2 (germline): SNHLY, FYNNEI. Trimming removed 1 base at V and 2 bases at J, with 24 bases between. This CDR3 reads CASSEDPDVIAATTYEQYF. The CDR3 DNA reads as TGTGCCAGCAGTGAAGATCCGGACGTCATAGCTGCGACTACCTACGAGCAGTACTTC.

This clonotype has ten or more counts. V is TRBV30 and J is TRBJ1-1; D is undetermined. Per the germline V gene, CDR1 is GTSNPN and CDR2 is SVGIG (reference sequence). The CDR3 runs 12 residues. V lost 4 bases and J lost 1, with 7 bases in between. CDR3: CAWIGANTEAFF. The DNA of the CDR3 is TGTGCCTGGATCGGTGCGAACACTGAAGCTTTCTTT.

This clonotype was observed at least ten times. The chain couples TRBV20-1 to TRBJ2-7; a weak D match, TRBD1 (5 bases). Germline V CDR1 and CDR2: DFQATT, SNEGSKA (reference sequence). The CDR3 length is 14 residues. Trimming cost V 2 bases and J 0 bases, with 11 bases left between them. The DNA of the CDR3 is TGCAGTGCTAGATGGCAGGGAAGCTCCTACGAGCAGTACTTC. It yields the protein CSARWQGSSYEQYF.

In its sample, this clonotype was seen many times. The chain carries TRBV27 and TRBJ1-4, with 7 bases lining up with TRBD1. The J segment lost 7 bases and the V segment lost 6 bases, leaving 23 bases of the junction unmatched. CDR3 length: 19 residues. Germline lookup yields CDR1 MNHEY and CDR2 SMNVEV (reference sequence). The CDR3 is CASRKGTGTERVYGEKLFF. The CDR3 region has the DNA TGTGCCAGCAGGAAGGGGACCGGGACAGAAAGGGTGTATGGTGAAAAACTGTTTTTT.

This clonotype came up many times. This chain connects TRBV30 to TRBJ1-1; no definite D call. The CDR3 spans 15 residues. V lost 2 bases, J lost 4 bases, and 17 bases lay in between. Germline CDR1 GTSNPN, CDR2 SVGIG (reference sequence). The CDR3 nucleotides are TGTGCCTGGAGTCCTGGGATTCCCGGATCCACTGAAGCTTTCTTT. Protein product: CAWSPGIPGSTEAFF.

This clonotype showed up many times. This sequence joins TRBV12-3 or TRBV12-4 and TRBJ2-4; weak D call: TRBD1 (5 bases). The CDR3 runs 15 residues. V dropped 2 bases and J dropped 4 bases, with 12 bases sitting between them. The CDR3 region has the DNA TGTGCCAGCAGTTTACTGCAGGGCCTGAAAAACATTCAGTACTTC. It encodes CASSLLQGLKNIQYF.

J is TRBJ1-2 and V is TRBV18; maybe TRBD1 (5 bases). The CDR3 is 15 amino acids. V was pared by 2 bases and J by 2 bases, with 12 bases between. CDR1 and CDR2 (germline): KGHSH, LQKENI. CDR3 sequence: CASSPAPEGNYGYTF. CDR3 in DNA: TGTGCCAGCTCACCAGCGCCAGAGGGGAACTATGGCTACACCTTC.

In regard to this clonotype: A much more abundant neighbour one base away suggests this may be a read error. This rearrangement joins TRBV28 to TRBJ1-1; D is unresolved. CDR1 and CDR2 (germline): MDHEN, SYDVKM. The CDR3 is 12 amino acids. V lost 6 bases, J lost 4 bases, and 9 bases lay in between. This CDR3 is CASSDTATEAFF. CDR3 coding DNA: TGTGCCAGCAGCGATACCGCCACTGAAGCTTTCTTT.

This clonotype was counted many times. In DNA form, the CDR3 reads TGTGCCAACGCCCGGACTAGTAACACCGGGGAGCTGTTTTTT. Translating it yields CANARTSNTGELFF. The J gene is TRBJ2-2, the V gene TRBV10-3; 7 bases align to TRBD2. Germline values: CDR1 ENHRY, CDR2 SYGVKD. This CDR3 region has 14 residues. The ends lost 10 bases at V and 2 bases at J; junction bases unmatched: 7.

This clonotype was seen at least ten times. The chain carries TRBV20-1 and TRBJ2-1, with D possibly being TRBD2 (5 bases). CDR1 is DFQATT and CDR2 is SNEGSKA in the germline V gene (reference sequence). This CDR3 contains 13 residues. The ends were cut back, 3 bases at V and 9 bases at J, with 15 bases in the middle. CDR3 coding DNA: TGCAGTGCTAGTTTGGGAGCTAGTGGTGAGCAGTTCTTC. The encoded protein is CSASLGASGEQFF.